This T cell receptor beta chain was captured in a study of cytomegalovirus exposure and HLA in healthy donors. Findings of the study overall: The authors judged a highly shared variant cluster likely a sequencing artifact. Trimming of TCR beta V- and J-genes showed a link, identified in a later analysis, to a missense DCLRE1C variant.

Germline V gene sequence: CDR1 SGHTA, CDR2 FQGNSA. The CDR3 spans 16 residues. V lost 1 base and J 2 bases, leaving 12 bases between the germline ends. This clone showed up just once. No antigen is known for it. The primer mix had 60 Vbeta and 13 Jbeta primers. The protocol was immunoSEQ multiplex PCR, while the TCRdb copy is restricted to in-frame clones and leaves out a portion. Among about 140,000 clones, just over 70% were seen once, and the ten largest hold 1.5% to 2%. The sequence derives from a woman in her twenties or thirties in good health and CMV-seronegative. V gene TRBV7-2 combines with J gene TRBJ2-1; D is perhaps TRBD2 (7 bases). Sequences were obtained from PBMCs. The CDR3 DNA reads TGTGCCAGCAGCTTAGTGGGGGGGGCACCCTACAATGAGCAGTTCTTC. It codes for CASSLVGGAPYNEQFF.